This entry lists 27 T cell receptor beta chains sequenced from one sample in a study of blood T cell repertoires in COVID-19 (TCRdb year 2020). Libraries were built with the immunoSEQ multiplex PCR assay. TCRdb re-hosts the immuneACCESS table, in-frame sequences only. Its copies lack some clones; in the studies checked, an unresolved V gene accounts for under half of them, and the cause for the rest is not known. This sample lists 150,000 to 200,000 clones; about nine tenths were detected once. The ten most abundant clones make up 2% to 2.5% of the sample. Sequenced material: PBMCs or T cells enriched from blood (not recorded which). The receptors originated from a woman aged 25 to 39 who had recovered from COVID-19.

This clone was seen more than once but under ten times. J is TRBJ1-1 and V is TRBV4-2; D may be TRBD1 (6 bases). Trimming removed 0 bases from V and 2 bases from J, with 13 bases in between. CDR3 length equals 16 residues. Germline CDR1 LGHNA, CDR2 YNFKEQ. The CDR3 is CASSQEGSGDNTEAFF. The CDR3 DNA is TGTGCCAGCAGCCAAGAAGGATCAGGGGACAACACTGAAGCTTTCTTT.

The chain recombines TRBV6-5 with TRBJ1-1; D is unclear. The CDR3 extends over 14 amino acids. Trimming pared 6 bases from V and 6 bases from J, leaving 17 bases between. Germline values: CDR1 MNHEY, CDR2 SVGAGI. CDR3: CASRPAWAIAEAFF. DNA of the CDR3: TGTGCCAGCAGACCCGCCTGGGCCATCGCTGAAGCTTTCTTT.

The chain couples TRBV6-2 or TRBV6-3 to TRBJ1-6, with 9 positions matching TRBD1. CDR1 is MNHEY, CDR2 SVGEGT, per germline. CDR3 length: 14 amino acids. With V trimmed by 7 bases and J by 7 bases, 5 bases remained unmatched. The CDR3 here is CASNPGQGNSPLHF. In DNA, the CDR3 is TGTGCCAGCAACCCCGGACAGGGGAATTCACCCCTCCACTTT.

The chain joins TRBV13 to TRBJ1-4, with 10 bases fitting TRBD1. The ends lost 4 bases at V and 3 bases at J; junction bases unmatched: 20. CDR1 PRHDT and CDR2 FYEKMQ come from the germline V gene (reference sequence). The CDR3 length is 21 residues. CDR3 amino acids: CASSSNGPGTGEIESNEKLFF. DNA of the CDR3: TGTGCCAGCAGCTCCAATGGTCCCGGGACAGGGGAGATTGAGTCTAATGAAAAACTGTTTTTT.

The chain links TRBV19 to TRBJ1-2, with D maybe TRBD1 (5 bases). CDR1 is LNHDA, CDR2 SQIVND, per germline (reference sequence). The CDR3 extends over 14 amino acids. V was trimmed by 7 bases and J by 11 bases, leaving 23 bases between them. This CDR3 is CASNQGGAPAGYTF. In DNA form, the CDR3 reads TGTGCCAGTAATCAGGGTGGGGCGCCGGCAGGGTACACCTTC.

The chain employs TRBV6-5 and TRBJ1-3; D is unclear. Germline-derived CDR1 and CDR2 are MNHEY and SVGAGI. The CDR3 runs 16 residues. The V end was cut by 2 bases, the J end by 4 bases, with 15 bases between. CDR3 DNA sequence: TGTGCCAGCAGTTACACCCATACCGAGTCCGGAAACACCATATATTTT. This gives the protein CASSYTHTESGNTIYF.

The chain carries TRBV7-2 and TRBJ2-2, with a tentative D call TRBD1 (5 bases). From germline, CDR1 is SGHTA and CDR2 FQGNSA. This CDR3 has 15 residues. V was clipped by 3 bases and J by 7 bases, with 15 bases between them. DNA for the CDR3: TGTGCCAGCAGCTTCTCCAGGGTTGATGTCGGGGAGCTGTTTTTT. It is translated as CASSFSRVDVGELFF.

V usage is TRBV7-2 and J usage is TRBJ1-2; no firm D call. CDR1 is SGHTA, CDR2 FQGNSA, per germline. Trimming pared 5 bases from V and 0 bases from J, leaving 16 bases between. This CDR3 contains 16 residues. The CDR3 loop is CASSPLPASANYGYTF. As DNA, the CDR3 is TGTGCCAGCAGCCCGCTCCCCGCCAGCGCTAACTATGGCTACACCTTC.

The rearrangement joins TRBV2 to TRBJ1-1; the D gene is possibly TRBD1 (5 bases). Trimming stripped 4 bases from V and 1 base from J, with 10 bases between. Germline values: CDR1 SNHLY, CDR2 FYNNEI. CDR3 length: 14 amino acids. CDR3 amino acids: CASSAGIPNTEAFF. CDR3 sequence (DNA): TGTGCCAGCAGTGCAGGGATCCCGAACACTGAAGCTTTCTTT.

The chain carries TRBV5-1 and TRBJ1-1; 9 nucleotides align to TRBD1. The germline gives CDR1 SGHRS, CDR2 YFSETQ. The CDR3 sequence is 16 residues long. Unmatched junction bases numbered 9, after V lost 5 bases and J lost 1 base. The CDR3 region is CASRLPGQGPNTEAFF. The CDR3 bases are TGCGCCAGCAGACTACCGGGACAGGGCCCGAACACTGAAGCTTTCTTT.

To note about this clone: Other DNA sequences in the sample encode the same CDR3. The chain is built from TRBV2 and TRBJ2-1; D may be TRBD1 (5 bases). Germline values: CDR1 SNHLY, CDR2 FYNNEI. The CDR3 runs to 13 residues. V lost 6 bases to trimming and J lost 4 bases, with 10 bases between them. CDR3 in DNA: TGTGCCAGCAGGTCCAGGGTATACAATGAGCAGTTCTTC. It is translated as CASRSRVYNEQFF.

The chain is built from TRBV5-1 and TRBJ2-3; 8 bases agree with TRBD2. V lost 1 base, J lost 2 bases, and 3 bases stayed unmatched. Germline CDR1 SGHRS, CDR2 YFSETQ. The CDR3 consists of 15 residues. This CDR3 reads CASSLTSGFTDTQYF. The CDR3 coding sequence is TGCGCCAGCAGCTTGACTAGCGGATTCACAGATACGCAGTATTTT.

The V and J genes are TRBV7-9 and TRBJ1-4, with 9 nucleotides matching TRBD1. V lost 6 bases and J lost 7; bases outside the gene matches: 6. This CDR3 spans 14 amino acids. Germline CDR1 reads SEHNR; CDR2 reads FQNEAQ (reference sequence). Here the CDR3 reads CASSRGQGLEKLFF. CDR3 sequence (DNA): TGTGCCAGCAGTAGGGGACAGGGTCTTGAAAAACTGTTTTTT.

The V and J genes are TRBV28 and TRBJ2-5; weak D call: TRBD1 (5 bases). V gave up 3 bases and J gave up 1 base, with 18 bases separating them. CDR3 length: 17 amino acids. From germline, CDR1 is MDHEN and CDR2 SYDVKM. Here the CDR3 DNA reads TGTGCCAGCAGTTTTGTTGGTGATGCAGGGTCCCAAGAGACCCAGTACTTC. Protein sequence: CASSFVGDAGSQETQYF. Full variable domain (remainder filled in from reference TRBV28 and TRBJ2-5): DVKVTQSSRYLVKRTGEKVFLECVQDMDHENMFWYRQDPGLGLRLIYFSYDVKMKEKGDIPEGYSVSREKKERFSLILESASTNQTSMYLCASSFVGDAGSQETQYFGPGTRLLVL.

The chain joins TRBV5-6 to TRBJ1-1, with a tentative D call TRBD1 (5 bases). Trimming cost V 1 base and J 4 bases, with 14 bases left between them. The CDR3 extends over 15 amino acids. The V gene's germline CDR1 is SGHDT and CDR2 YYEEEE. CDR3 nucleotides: TGTGCCAGCAGCTTGCTCGGGGGATCCGGCACTGAAGCTTTCTTT. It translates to CASSLLGGSGTEAFF.

Here the CDR3 DNA reads TGCAGCGTTGAACAGGGGACGGGCTCCTACGAGCAGTACTTC. As protein: CSVEQGTGSYEQYF. The V and J genes are TRBV29-1 and TRBJ2-7; perhaps TRBD1 as D (6 bases). Per the germline V gene, CDR1 is SQVTM and CDR2 is ANQGSEA. CDR3 length: 14 amino acids. The germline V and J ends were trimmed by 2 bases and 0 bases, with 11 bases remaining between them.

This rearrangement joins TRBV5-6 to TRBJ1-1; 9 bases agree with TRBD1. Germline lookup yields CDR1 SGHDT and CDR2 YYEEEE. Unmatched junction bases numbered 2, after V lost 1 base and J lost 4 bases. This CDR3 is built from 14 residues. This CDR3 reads CASSLTGGFTEAFF. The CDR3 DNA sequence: TGTGCCAGCAGCTTGACAGGGGGCTTCACTGAAGCTTTCTTT.

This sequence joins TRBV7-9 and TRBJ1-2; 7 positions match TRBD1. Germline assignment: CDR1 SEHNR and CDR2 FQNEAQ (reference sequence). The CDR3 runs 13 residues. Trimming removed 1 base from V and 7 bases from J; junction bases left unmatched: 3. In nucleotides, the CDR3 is TGTGCCAGCAGCTTAGACCCAGGGGGTGGCTACACCTTC. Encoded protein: CASSLDPGGGYTF. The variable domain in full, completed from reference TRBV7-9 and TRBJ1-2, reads DTGVSQNPRHKITKRGQNVTFRCDPISEHNRLYWYRQTLGQGPEFLTYFQNEAQLEKSRLLSDRFSAERPKGSFSTLEIQRTEQGDSAMYLCASSLDPGGGYTFGSGTRLTVV.

CDR3 sequence reads: CASSPGGVGNIQYF. Written as DNA, the CDR3 is TGTGCCAGCTCACCCGGGGGGGTAGGAAACATTCAGTACTTC. V and J are TRBV18 and TRBJ2-4, with TRBD2 identical over 8 bases. Germline values: CDR1 KGHSH, CDR2 LQKENI. The V and J ends lost 3 bases and 6 bases, in that order; junction bases with no gene match: 4. This CDR3 has 14 residues.

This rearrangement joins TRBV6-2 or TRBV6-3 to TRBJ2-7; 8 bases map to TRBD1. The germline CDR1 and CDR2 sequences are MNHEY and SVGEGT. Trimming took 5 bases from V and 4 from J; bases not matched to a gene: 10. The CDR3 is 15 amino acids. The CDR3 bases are TGTGCCAGCAGTGTGCAGGGGGCGGTGGTGTACGAGCAGTACTTC. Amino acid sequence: CASSVQGAVVYEQYF.

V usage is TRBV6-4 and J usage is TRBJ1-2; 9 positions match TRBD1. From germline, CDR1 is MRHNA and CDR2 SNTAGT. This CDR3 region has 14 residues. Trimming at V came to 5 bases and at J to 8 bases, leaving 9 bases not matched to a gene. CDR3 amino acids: CASSWDREGGGYTF. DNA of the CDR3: TGTGCCAGCAGTTGGGACAGGGAAGGTGGCGGCTACACCTTC.

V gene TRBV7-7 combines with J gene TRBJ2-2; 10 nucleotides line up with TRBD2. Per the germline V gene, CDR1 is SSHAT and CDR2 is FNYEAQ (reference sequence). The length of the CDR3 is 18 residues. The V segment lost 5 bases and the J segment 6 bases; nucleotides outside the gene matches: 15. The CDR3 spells CASSPTTGLAGVPGELFF. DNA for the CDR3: TGTGCCAGCAGCCCAACCACCGGGCTAGCGGGAGTTCCCGGGGAGCTGTTTTTT.

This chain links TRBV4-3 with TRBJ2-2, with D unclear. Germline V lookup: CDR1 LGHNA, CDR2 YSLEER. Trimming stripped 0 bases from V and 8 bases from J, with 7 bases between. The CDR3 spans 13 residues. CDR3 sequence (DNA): TGCGCCAGCAGCCAAGATGACATGGGGGAGCTGTTTTTT. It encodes CASSQDDMGELFF.

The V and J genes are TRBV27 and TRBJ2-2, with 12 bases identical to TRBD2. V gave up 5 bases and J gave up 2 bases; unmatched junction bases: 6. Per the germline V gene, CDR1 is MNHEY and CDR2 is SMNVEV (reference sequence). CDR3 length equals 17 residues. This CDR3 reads CASSPTSGGHNTGELFF. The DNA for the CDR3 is TGTGCCAGCAGTCCGACTAGCGGGGGCCATAACACCGGGGAGCTGTTTTTT.

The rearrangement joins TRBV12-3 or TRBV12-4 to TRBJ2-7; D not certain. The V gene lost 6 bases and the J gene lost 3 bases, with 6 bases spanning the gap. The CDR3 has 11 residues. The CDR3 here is CASSPRYEQYF. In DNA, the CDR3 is TGTGCCAGCAGCCCCCGCTACGAGCAGTACTTC.

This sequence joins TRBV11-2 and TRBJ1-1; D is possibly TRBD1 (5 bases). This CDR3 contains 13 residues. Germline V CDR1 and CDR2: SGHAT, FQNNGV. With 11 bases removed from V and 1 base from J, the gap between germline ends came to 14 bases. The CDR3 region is CAVRSGPNTEAFF. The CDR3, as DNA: TGTGCCGTTAGGTCAGGGCCGAACACTGAAGCTTTCTTT. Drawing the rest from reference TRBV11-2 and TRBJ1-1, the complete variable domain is EAGVAQSPRYKIIEKRQSVAFWCNPISGHATLYWYQQILGQGPKLLIQFQNNGVVDDSQLPKDRFSAERLKGVDSTLKIQPAKLEDSAVYLCAVRSGPNTEAFFGQGTRLTVV.

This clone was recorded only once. The CDR3 DNA sequence: TGTGCCAGCAGCCGAAGGGAGGCAATTGCGGACATTCAGTACTTC. This sequence encodes CASSRREAIADIQYF. V and J are TRBV6-5 and TRBJ2-4, with a possible D match to TRBD2 (6 bases). The CDR3 has 15 residues. V was trimmed by 6 bases and J by 8 bases, leaving 20 bases between them. The V gene's germline CDR1 is MNHEY and CDR2 SVGAGI.